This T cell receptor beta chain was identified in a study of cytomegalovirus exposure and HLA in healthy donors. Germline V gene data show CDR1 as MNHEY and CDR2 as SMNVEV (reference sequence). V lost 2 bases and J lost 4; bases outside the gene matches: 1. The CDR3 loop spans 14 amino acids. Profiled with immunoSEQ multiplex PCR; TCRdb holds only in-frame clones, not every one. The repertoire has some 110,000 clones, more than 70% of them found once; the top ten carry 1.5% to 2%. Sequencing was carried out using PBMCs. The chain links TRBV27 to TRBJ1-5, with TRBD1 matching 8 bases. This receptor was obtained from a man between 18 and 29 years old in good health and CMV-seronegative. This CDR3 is CASSLNRGNQPQHF. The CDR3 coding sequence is TGTGCCAGCAGTTTAAACAGGGGGAATCAGCCCCAGCATTTT.